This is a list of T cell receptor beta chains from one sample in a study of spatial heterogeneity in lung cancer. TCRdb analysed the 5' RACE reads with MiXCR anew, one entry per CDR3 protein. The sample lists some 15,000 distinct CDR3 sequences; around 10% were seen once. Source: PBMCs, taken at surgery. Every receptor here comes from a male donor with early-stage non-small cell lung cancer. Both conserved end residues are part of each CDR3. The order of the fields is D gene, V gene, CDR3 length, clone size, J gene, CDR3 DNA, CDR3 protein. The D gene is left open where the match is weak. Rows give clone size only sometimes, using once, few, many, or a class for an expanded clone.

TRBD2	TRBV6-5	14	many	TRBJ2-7	TGTGCCAGCAGCCGGGGGGGCGGGACCTACGAGCAGTACTTC	CASSRGGGTYEQYF
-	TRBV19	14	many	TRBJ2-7	TGTGCCAGTAGTATCTACGGGAGCTCCTACGAGCAGTACTTC	CASSIYGSSYEQYF
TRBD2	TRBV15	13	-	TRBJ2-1	TGTGCCACCAGTAAAACTAGCGGGGAAGATCAGTTCTTC	CATSKTSGEDQFF
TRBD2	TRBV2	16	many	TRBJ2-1	TGTGCCAGCAGGAGACGACTAGCAGGCATGCACAATGAGCAGTTCTTC	CASRRRLAGMHNEQFF
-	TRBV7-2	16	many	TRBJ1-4	TGTGCCAGCAGCCCCCTCCGACAGGACCTTAATGAAGAACTGTTTTTT	CASSPLRQDLNEELFF
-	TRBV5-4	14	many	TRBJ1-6	TGTGCCAGCAGCTTGGCTGGGATCGATTCACCCCTCCACTTT	CASSLAGIDSPLHF
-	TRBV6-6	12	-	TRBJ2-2	TGTGCCAGCGGGGCGAACACCGGGGAGCTGTTTTTT	CASGANTGELFF
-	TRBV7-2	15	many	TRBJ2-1	TGTGCCAGCAGCTTAGCGCCCGGACTCTACAATGAGCAGTTCTTC	CASSLAPGLYNEQFF
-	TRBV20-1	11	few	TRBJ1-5	TGCAGTATGTCTGAAAGGGGGCCCCAGCATTTT	CSMSERGPQHF
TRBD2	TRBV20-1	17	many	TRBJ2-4	TGCAGTGCTGATGGGACTAGCGGAGATCTAGCCAAAAACATTCAGTACTTC	CSADGTSGDLAKNIQYF
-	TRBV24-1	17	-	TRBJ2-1	TGTGCCACCAGTGACACTATCAGGGCCAGCTCCTACAATGAGCAGTTCTTC	CATSDTIRASSYNEQFF
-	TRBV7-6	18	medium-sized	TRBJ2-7	TGTGCCAGCAGCTTAGAGGGGGTTAAGGGGAGGGTAAGCTACGAGCAGTACTTC	CASSLEGVKGRVSYEQYF
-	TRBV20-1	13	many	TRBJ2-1	TGCAGTGCCGCCGGACGAATCTTCAATGAGCAGTTCTTC	CSAAGRIFNEQFF